These 17 T cell receptor beta chains share one sample of origin, sequenced in a study of blood T cell repertoires in COVID-19. TCRdb's copy holds only in-frame clones and misses some; the assay was immunoSEQ multiplex PCR. Among a few hundred thousand clones listed, about four fifths were seen once. Sequencing was carried out using peripheral blood. The receptors originated from an elderly man with acute or convalescent COVID-19.

This clone was seen a single time. The DNA of the CDR3 is TGTGCCACTAAGGCAGGAGGTACGAGCAATCAGCCCCAGCATTTT. It yields the protein CATKAGGTSNQPQHF. The V call is TRBV24-1, the J call TRBJ1-5, with D hard to call. Germline V lookup: CDR1 KGHDR, CDR2 SFDVKD. This CDR3 has 15 amino acids. V lost 10 bases and J lost 1, with 16 bases in between.

This chain connects TRBV7-8 to TRBJ2-1, with TRBD2 identical over 11 bases. Germline V gene sequence: CDR1 SGHVS, CDR2 FQNEAQ. Losses at the gene ends were 0 bases for V and 3 bases for J; bases not matched to a gene: 10. The CDR3 length is 19 residues. The CDR3 DNA reads TGTGCCAGCAGCTTAGCGGTTAGCGGGAGGGCCGTTTACTACAATGAGCAGTTCTTC. This sequence encodes CASSLAVSGRAVYYNEQFF.

The J gene is TRBJ1-3, the V gene TRBV24-1, with TRBD1 identical over 7 bases. The CDR3 contains 13 residues. Looked up from germline, CDR1 is KGHDR and CDR2 is SFDVKD. J gave up 9 bases and V 9 bases, and 10 bases lay outside the gene matches. Here the CDR3 DNA reads TGTGCCACCCGACAGGGCGGAGCGGGCACCATATATTTT. As protein: CATRQGGAGTIYF.

The count of this clone is one. This chain links TRBV4-2 with TRBJ2-1; weak D call: TRBD2 (7 bases). Trimming pared 1 base from V and 5 bases from J, leaving 21 bases between. This CDR3 region has 18 residues. In germline, CDR1 is LGHNA, CDR2 YNFKEQ. This CDR3 reads CASSQGKGGAPRDNEQFF. The CDR3 DNA is TGTGCCAGCAGCCAAGGAAAAGGGGGGGCGCCAAGGGACAATGAGCAGTTCTTC.

The V and J genes are TRBV7-6 and TRBJ1-4, with TRBD1 matching over 8 bases. V shed 5 bases, J shed 11 bases, and the junction held 13 bases outside the gene matches. Germline-derived CDR1 and CDR2 are SGHVS and FNYEAQ. CDR3 size: 15 residues. This CDR3 is CASSGTGTGPIKLFF. DNA of the CDR3: TGTGCCAGCAGCGGGACCGGGACAGGTCCCATTAAACTGTTTTTT.

This chain connects TRBV9 to TRBJ2-1, with a weak D call TRBD2 (6 bases). This CDR3 contains 17 residues. The V end was cut by 2 bases, the J end by 0 bases, with 15 bases between. CDR1 SGDLS and CDR2 YYNGEE come from the germline V gene. CDR3 region: CASSVSLAYGSYNEQFF. The CDR3 DNA sequence: TGTGCCAGCAGCGTTTCCCTAGCGTATGGCTCCTACAATGAGCAGTTCTTC.

This clone was counted many times. The chain is built from TRBV28 and TRBJ1-2, with 7 bases aligning to TRBD1. The CDR3 totals 14 residues. Germline-derived CDR1 and CDR2 are MDHEN and SYDVKM. The V and J ends lost 6 bases and 4 bases, in that order; junction bases with no gene match: 8. CDR3 sequence (DNA): TGTGCCAGCAGGGACAGAGGGGGCAGCTATGGCTACACCTTC. This codes for CASRDRGGSYGYTF.

The rearrangement uses TRBV7-9 and TRBJ2-3; 11 nucleotides line up with TRBD2. V shed 8 bases, J shed 4 bases, and the junction held 8 bases outside the gene matches. Germline V gene lookup returns CDR1 SEHNR and CDR2 FQNEAQ (reference sequence). The CDR3 runs to 15 residues. The DNA for the CDR3 is TGTGCCAGCCGGGCTAGCGGGAGGTTCGCAGATACGCAGTATTTT. Its translation: CASRASGRFADTQYF.

The chain has TRBV7-8 and TRBJ2-5; 13 bases are a match to TRBD2. The CDR3 has 17 residues. Trimming removed 0 bases from V and 6 bases from J; junction bases left unmatched: 7. CDR1 SGHVS and CDR2 FQNEAQ come from the germline V gene. The CDR3 here is CASSLARTSGSTKTQYF. In DNA, the CDR3 is TGTGCCAGCAGCTTAGCCCGGACTAGCGGGAGTACGAAGACCCAGTACTTC.

V usage is TRBV11-1 and J usage is TRBJ2-7; weak D call: TRBD1 (5 bases). Germline-derived CDR1 and CDR2 are SGHAT and FQDESV (reference sequence). This CDR3 is built from 13 residues. With 3 bases removed from V and 2 bases from J, the gap between germline ends came to 8 bases. The CDR3 loop reads CASSLGHTYEQYF. The CDR3 DNA sequence: TGTGCCAGCAGCTTGGGGCACACCTACGAGCAGTACTTC.

V gene TRBV29-1 combines with J gene TRBJ2-7; 10 bases match TRBD2. There are 13 residues in the CDR3. The V segment lost 7 bases and the J segment 3 bases; nucleotides outside the gene matches: 6. Germline V gene data show CDR1 as SQVTM and CDR2 as ANQGSEA. DNA for the CDR3: TGCAGCGCCTCCAGCGGGAGGGGCTACGAGCAGTACTTC. Residues: CSASSGRGYEQYF.

The chain carries TRBV4-1 and TRBJ2-1; 12 bases line up with TRBD2. Germline V lookup: CDR1 MGHRA, CDR2 YSYEKL. The CDR3 contains 17 residues. Trimming at V came to 6 bases and at J to 9 bases, leaving 15 bases not matched to a gene. The CDR3 spells CASSGGGLAGRGGEQFF. The DNA for the CDR3 is TGCGCCAGCAGTGGGGGAGGACTAGCGGGAAGAGGGGGTGAGCAGTTCTTC.

J is TRBJ2-4 and V is TRBV7-2; 9 nucleotides line up with TRBD1. CDR1 and CDR2 (germline): SGHTA, FQGNSA. CDR3 size: 14 residues. Unmatched junction bases numbered 6, after V lost 5 bases and J lost 7 bases. The CDR3 loop reads CASSPQGARNIQYF. The CDR3 bases are TGTGCCAGCAGCCCACAGGGGGCCAGGAACATTCAGTACTTC.

The chain links TRBV19 to TRBJ2-2, with 8 bases that match TRBD2. The CDR3 is made up of 18 amino acids. Trimming cost V 5 bases and J 1 base; bases outside gene matches: 12. From germline, CDR1 is LNHDA and CDR2 SQIVND (reference sequence). CDR3 protein: CASSFRTSWLRNTGELFF. The CDR3 nucleotides read TGTGCCAGTAGTTTCCGGACTAGCTGGTTGAGGAACACCGGGGAGCTGTTTTTT. The full variable domain, its missing parts supplied by reference TRBV19 and TRBJ2-2, is DGGITQSPKYLFRKEGQNVTLSCEQNLNHDAMYWYRQDPGQGLRLIYYSQIVNDFQKGDIAEGYSVSREKKESFPLTVTSAQKNPTAFYLCASSFRTSWLRNTGELFFGEGSRLTVL.

This clone appeared once. This chain links TRBV13 with TRBJ2-7, with D perhaps TRBD1 (5 bases). The CDR3 is 15 residues long. In germline, CDR1 is PRHDT, CDR2 FYEKMQ (reference sequence). V was clipped by 1 base and J by 2 bases, with 12 bases between them. This CDR3 reads CASSLDQGSTYEQYF. CDR3 bases: TGTGCCAGCAGCTTAGACCAGGGAAGCACCTACGAGCAGTACTTC.

V is TRBV30 and J is TRBJ1-2, with TRBD1 identical over 7 bases. This CDR3 spans 15 amino acids. Germline CDR1 is GTSNPN and CDR2 is SVGIG (reference sequence). The J segment lost 2 bases and the V segment lost 4 bases, leaving 10 bases of the junction unmatched. CDR3 amino acids: CAWKMLGGGNYGYTF. In DNA form, the CDR3 reads TGTGCCTGGAAGATGTTAGGGGGCGGGAACTATGGCTACACCTTC.

This clone occurred a few times. This chain joins TRBV28 and TRBJ2-7; perhaps TRBD1 as D (6 bases). The CDR3 spans 14 residues. Germline CDR1 reads MDHEN; CDR2 reads SYDVKM. V lost 2 bases and J 3 bases, leaving 11 bases between the germline ends. As DNA, the CDR3 is TGTGCCAGCAGTTTACCCGGACAGCACTACGAGCAGTACTTC. The encoded protein is CASSLPGQHYEQYF.